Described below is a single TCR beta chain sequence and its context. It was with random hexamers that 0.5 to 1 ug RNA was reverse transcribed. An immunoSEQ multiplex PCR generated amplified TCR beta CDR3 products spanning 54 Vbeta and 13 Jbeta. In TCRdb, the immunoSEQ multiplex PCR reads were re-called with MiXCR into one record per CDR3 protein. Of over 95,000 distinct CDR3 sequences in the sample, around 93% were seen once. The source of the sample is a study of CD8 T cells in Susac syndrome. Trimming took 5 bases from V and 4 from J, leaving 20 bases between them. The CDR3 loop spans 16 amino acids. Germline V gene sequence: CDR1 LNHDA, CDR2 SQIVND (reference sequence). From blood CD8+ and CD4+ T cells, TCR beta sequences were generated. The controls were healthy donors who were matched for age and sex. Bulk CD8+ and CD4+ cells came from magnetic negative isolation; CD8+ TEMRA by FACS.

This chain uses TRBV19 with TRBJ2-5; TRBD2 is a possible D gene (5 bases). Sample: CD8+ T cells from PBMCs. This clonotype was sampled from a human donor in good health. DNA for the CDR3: TGTGCCAGTAGTCCGACGGGAAGGGATTATGTAGAGACCCAGTACTTC. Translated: CASSPTGRDYVETQYF. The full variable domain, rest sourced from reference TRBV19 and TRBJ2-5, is DGGITQSPKYLFRKEGQNVTLSCEQNLNHDAMYWYRQDPGQGLRLIYYSQIVNDFQKGDIAEGYSVSREKKESFPLTVTSAQKNPTAFYLCASSPTGRDYVETQYFGPGTRLLVL.